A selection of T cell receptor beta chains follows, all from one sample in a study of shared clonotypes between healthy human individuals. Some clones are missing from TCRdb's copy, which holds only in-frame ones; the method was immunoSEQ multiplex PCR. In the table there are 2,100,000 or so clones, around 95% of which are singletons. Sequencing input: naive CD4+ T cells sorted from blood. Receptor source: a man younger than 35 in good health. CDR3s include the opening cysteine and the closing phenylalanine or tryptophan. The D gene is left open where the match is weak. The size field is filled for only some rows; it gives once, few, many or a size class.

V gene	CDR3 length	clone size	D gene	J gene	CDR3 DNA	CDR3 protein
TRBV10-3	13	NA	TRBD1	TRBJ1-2	TGTGCCACCAAGACAGGGTCCGTCTATGGCTACACCTTC	CATKTGSVYGYTF
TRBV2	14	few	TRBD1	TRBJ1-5	TGTGCCAGCAGCGACACAGGGGCCAATCAGCCCCAGCATTTT	CASSDTGANQPQHF
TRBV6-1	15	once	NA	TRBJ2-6	TGTGCCAGCAGTGAACGGCTCTCTGGGGCCAACGTCCTGACTTTC	CASSERLSGANVLTF
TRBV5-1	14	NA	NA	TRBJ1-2	TGCGCCAGCAGCTTGGGATTGGGGTACTATGGCTACACCTTC	CASSLGLGYYGYTF
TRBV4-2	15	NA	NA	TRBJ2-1	TGTGCCAGCAGCCGTTCCCTATTGGGTGACAATGAGCAGTTCTTC	CASSRSLLGDNEQFF
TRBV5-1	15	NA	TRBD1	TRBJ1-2	TGCGCCAGCAGCAGGACAGGGTCTCCCACGGATGGCTACACCTTC	CASSRTGSPTDGYTF
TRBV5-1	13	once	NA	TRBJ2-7	TGCGCCAGCAGAGGGAATAACAGGGACGAGCAGTACTTC	CASRGNNRDEQYF
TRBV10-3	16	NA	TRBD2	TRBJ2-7	TGTGCCATCAGTGAGTCGGGAGGACTAGCGGTCTACGAGCAGTACTTC	CAISESGGLAVYEQYF
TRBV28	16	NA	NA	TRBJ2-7	TGTGCCAGCAGTTTTGAAAGGTGGGCAGAAGTCTACGAGCAGTACTTC	CASSFERWAEVYEQYF
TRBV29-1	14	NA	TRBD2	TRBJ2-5	TGCAGCGTTGAAGCTAGCGGGGGGGTGGAGACCCAGTACTTC	CSVEASGGVETQYF
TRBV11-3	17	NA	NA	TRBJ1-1	TGTGCCAGCACCTGGGGGAGAGGCAAGCAACGGAACACTGAAGCTTTCTTT	CASTWGRGKQRNTEAFF
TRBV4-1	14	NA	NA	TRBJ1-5	TGCGCCAGCAGTTTGACAGGAGGCAATCAGCCCCAGCATTTT	CASSLTGGNQPQHF
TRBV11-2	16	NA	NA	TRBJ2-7	TGTGCCAGCAGCTTAGATGGGGTCAGCGGCTCCTACGAGCAGTACTTC	CASSLDGVSGSYEQYF
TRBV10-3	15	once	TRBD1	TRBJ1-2	TGTGCCATCGGAAACGCAGGGGGTCCTAACTATGGCTACACCTTC	CAIGNAGGPNYGYTF
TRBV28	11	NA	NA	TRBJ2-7	TGTGCCAGCAGTCCCTGGAAGGAGCAGTACTTC	CASSPWKEQYF
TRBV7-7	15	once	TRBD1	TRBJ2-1	TGTGCTAGCAGCCAAGACAGGGCCTCCTACAATGAGCAGTTCTTC	CASSQDRASYNEQFF
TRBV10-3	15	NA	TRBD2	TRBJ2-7	TGTGCCATCAGGGAAGAAGCCGGGACTACGTACGAGCAGTACTTC	CAIREEAGTTYEQYF
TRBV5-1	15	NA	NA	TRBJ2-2	TGCGCCAGCAGCTTGAGGCAGGGGAAAGCCGGGGAGCTGTTTTTT	CASSLRQGKAGELFF
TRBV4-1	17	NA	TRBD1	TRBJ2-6	TGCGCCAGCAGCCAAGTTACCACAGGGGCAGGGGCCAACGTCCTGACTTTC	CASSQVTTGAGANVLTF
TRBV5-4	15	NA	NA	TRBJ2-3	TGTGCCAGCAGCTTGGGTTCGGGCCGGTCGGATACGCAGTATTTT	CASSLGSGRSDTQYF
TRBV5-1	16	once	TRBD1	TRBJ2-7	TGCGCCAGCAGCTTGGTTCGGACAGGGTTCGCCTACGAGCAGTACTTC	CASSLVRTGFAYEQYF
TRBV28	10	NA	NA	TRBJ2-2	TGTGCCAGCAGTTCCGGGGAGCTGTTTTTT	CASSSGELFF
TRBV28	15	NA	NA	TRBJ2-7	TGTGCCAGCAGTCTATCCGGGACGGCTTCCTACGAGCAGTACTTC	CASSLSGTASYEQYF
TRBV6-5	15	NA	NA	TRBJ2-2	TGTGCCACCGTTCCCGATCGGGAGAACACCGGGGAGCTGTTTTTT	CATVPDRENTGELFF
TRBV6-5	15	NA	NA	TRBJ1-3	TGTGCCAGCAGTCCGCGTCTCCGCTCTGGAAACACCATATATTTT	CASSPRLRSGNTIYF
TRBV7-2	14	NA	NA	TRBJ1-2	TGTGCCAGCAGCGGAGAGGGTTACCTGAGGGGCTACACCTTC	CASSGEGYLRGYTF
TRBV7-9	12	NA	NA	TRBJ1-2	TGTGCCAGCAGCTACACCGGGTTCGGCTACACCTTC	CASSYTGFGYTF
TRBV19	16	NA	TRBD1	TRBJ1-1	TGTGCCAGTAGTATCTGGGGACAGGGTATGGCCACTGAAGCTTTCTTT	CASSIWGQGMATEAFF
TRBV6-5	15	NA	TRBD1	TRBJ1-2	TGTGCCAGCAGTTTTTCGGGACAGGGCCTCTATGGCTACACCTTC	CASSFSGQGLYGYTF
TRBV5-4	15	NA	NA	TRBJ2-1	TGTGCCAGCAGCTTGGGCAGAGACTCCTACAATGAGCAGTTCTTC	CASSLGRDSYNEQFF
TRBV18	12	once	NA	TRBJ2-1	TGTGCCAGCTCAAAAGACAGGACTGAGCAGTTCTTC	CASSKDRTEQFF